The rows below give T cell receptor beta chains drawn from one sample of a study of siplizumab effects on memory and regulatory T cells. Sequencing was performed with immunoSEQ multiplex PCR; in TCRdb, only in-frame clones are kept and a portion is missing. This table has about 27,000 clones, 65% to 90% appearing once. Sequences were obtained from memory CD4+ T cells sorted from blood. The receptors were sampled from a human donor in good health. The CDR3 runs from the conserved cysteine through the conserved F or W. D genes are given only for firm matches. The size of a clone is reported for some rows only, either as once, few or many, or as a class for expanded clones.

V gene	J gene	clone size	D gene	CDR3 DNA	CDR3 protein
TRBV4-1	TRBJ2-7	NA	NA	TGCGCCAGCAGCCTCCGAGAGGACAAGGGGTCCTACGAGCAGTACTTC	CASSLREDKGSYEQYF
TRBV21-1	TRBJ2-7	NA	NA	TGTGCCAGCAGCTCTTGGATAGGCGGGAGGGCCTACGAGCAGTACTTC	CASSSWIGGRAYEQYF
TRBV5-1	TRBJ2-7	NA	NA	TGCGCCAGCAGAGTCGAGACAGGAGAATCCTACGAGCAGTACTTC	CASRVETGESYEQYF
TRBV7-9	TRBJ1-3	NA	NA	TGTGCCAGCAGCTTCTCGGTCTCTGGAAGCACCATATATTTT	CASSFSVSGSTIYF
TRBV7-3	TRBJ2-1	few	NA	TGTGCCAGCAGCTCCCAGGGGGGAAGTGGGCAGTTCTTC	CASSSQGGSGQFF
TRBV5-1	TRBJ1-1	NA	NA	TGCGCCAGCACGATGGCCGTGGGCACTGAAGCTTTCTTT	CASTMAVGTEAFF
TRBV6-5	TRBJ1-5	NA	TRBD1	TGTGCCAGCAGTAACCGACAGGGTTACCAGCCCCAGCATTTT	CASSNRQGYQPQHF
TRBV11-1	TRBJ2-7	once	NA	TGTGCCAGCAGCTTAGGGGGTAGTGCCTACGAGCAGTACTTC	CASSLGGSAYEQYF
TRBV19	TRBJ2-7	few	TRBD2	TGTGCCAGTAGTTCGGGACTAGCGGGAGGGTACGAGCAGTACTTC	CASSSGLAGGYEQYF
TRBV27	TRBJ2-3	NA	TRBD2	TGTGCCAGCAGTCGCTATGGCGGGAGGGCCACACCGCAGTATTTT	CASSRYGGRATPQYF
TRBV6-1	TRBJ2-4	NA	NA	TGTGCCAGCAGTGAAGGAGGCGTGGGAAAACAAAACATTCAGTACTTC	CASSEGGVGKQNIQYF
TRBV2	TRBJ2-6	NA	NA	TGTGCCAGCAGGGGAAAACAGGGCTCTGGGGCCAACGTCCTGACTTTC	CASRGKQGSGANVLTF
TRBV28	TRBJ1-5	NA	TRBD1	TGTGCCAGCAGGACCGGGACAGGGGGCCAGCCCCAGCATTTT	CASRTGTGGQPQHF
TRBV14	TRBJ2-3	NA	NA	TGTGCCAGCAGCCAAGAGCATCGGGGAGATACGCAGTATTTT	CASSQEHRGDTQYF
TRBV18	TRBJ1-2	NA	TRBD1	TGTGCCAGCTCACCAGGAGCAGGGGGCGTTGAAGGCTACACCTTC	CASSPGAGGVEGYTF
TRBV7-9	TRBJ1-4	once	NA	TGTGCCAGCAGCTCTCATCTCCGGCAGAATGAAAAACTGTTTTTT	CASSSHLRQNEKLFF
TRBV10-3	TRBJ1-1	NA	NA	TGTGCCACCAGACACATGAACACTGAAGCTTTCTTT	CATRHMNTEAFF
TRBV11-3	TRBJ2-2	NA	NA	TGTGCCAGCAGCCCTATGGGGGGGAACACCGGGGAGCTGTTTTTT	CASSPMGGNTGELFF
TRBV15	TRBJ2-3	NA	TRBD2	TGTGCCACCAGCAGAGTTAGCGGGAGGCGTGGAGATACGCAGTATTTT	CATSRVSGRRGDTQYF
TRBV11-2	TRBJ2-7	NA	TRBD1	TGTGCCAGCAGCTGCGGACAGGGGGCTACCTACGAGCAGTACTTC	CASSCGQGATYEQYF
TRBV7-2	TRBJ2-4	NA	NA	TGTGCCAGCAGCTTAGGACAGGATCGATACTTC	CASSLGQDRYF
TRBV19	TRBJ2-2	NA	NA	TGTGCCAGTACTTCACGAGGGTTGGGGCGCCGGGACACCGGGGAGCTGTTTTTT	CASTSRGLGRRDTGELFF
TRBV27	TRBJ2-3	NA	TRBD2	TGTGCCAGCAGCCCACTAGCGGGAGTCTACGATACGCAGTATTTT	CASSPLAGVYDTQYF
TRBV30	TRBJ1-5	NA	NA	TGTGCCTGGACCAAACAGACTAATCAGCCCCAGCATTTT	CAWTKQTNQPQHF
TRBV6-1	TRBJ1-4	NA	TRBD1	TGTGCCAGCAGTGAAGTCCCGGGACAGGGGAAGAAACTGTTTTTT	CASSEVPGQGKKLFF
TRBV2	TRBJ2-5	NA	NA	TGTGCCAGCAGTGAAGTGGGGCTGGATTTGGAGACCCAGTACTTC	CASSEVGLDLETQYF
TRBV14	TRBJ1-2	NA	NA	TGTGCCAGCAGCCAAGCACCTAACTATGGCTACACCTTC	CASSQAPNYGYTF